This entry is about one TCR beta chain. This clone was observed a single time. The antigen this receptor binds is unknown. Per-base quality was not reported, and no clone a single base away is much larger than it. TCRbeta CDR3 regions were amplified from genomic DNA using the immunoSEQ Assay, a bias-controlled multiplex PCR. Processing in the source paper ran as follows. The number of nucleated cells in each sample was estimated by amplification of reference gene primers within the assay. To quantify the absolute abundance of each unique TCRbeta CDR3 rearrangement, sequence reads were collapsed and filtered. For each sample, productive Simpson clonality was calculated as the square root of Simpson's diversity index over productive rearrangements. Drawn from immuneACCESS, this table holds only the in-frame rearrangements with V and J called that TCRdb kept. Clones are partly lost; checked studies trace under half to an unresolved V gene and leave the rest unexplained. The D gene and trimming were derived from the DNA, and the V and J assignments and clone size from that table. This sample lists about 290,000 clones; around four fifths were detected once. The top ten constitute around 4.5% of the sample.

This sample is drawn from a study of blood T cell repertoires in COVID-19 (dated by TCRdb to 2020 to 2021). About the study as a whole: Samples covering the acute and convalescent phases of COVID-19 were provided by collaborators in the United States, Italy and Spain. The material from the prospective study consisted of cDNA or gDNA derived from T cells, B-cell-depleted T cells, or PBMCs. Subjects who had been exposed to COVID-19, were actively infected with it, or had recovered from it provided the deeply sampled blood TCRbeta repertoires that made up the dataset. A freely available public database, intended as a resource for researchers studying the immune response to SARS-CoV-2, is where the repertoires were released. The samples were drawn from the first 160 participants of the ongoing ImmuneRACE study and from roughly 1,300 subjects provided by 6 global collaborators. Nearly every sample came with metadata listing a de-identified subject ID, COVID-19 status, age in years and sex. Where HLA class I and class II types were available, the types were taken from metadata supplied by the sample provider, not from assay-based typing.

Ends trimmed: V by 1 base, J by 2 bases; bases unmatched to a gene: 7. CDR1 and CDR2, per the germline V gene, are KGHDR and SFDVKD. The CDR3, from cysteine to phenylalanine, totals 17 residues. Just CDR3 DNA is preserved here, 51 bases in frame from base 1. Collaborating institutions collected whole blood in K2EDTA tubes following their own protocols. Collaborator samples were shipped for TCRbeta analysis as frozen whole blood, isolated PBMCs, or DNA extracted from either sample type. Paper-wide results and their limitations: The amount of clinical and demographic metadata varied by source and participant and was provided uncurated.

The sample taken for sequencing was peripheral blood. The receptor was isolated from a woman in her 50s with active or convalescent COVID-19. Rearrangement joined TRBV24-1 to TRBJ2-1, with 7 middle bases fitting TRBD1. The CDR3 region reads CATSDLRQGNPYNEQFF. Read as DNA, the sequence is TGTGCCACCAGTGATTTAAGACAGGGTAACCCCTACAATGAGCAGTTCTTC.